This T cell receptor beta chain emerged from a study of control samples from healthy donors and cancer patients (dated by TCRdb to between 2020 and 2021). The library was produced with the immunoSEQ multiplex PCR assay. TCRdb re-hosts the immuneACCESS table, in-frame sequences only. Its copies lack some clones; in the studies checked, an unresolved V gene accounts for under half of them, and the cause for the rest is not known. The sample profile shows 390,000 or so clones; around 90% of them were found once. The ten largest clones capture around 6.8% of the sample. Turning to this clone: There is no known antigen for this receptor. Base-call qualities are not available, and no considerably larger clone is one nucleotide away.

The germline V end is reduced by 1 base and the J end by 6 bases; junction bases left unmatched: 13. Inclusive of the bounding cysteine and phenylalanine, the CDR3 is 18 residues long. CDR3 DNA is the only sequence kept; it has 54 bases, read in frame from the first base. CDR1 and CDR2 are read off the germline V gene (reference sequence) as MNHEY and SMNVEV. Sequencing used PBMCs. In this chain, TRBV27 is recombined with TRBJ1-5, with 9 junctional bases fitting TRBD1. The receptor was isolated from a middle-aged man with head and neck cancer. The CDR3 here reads CASSLYPPHRGQGQPQHF. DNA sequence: TGTGCCAGCAGTTTATATCCCCCGCACAGGGGGCAGGGTCAGCCCCAGCATTTT.